The subject of this entry is one TCR beta chain. Its target is not known. This record comes from a study of shared clonotypes between healthy human individuals. Study-level background: The study used three CD4 naive, three CD4 memory, two CD8 naive and one CD8 memory plate per donor. Notes on the study in general: Despite large depth, rarefaction showed incomplete sorted-subset sequencing.

The CDR3 is 13 residues long. The germline CDR1 and CDR2 sequences are WNHNN and SYGVQD (reference sequence). V lost 3 bases, J lost 9 bases, and 12 bases lay in between. Source study methods: Junction-only sequences produced by ImmunoSEQ had no quality scores, so filtering differed. Assay used: immunoSEQ multiplex PCR; TCRdb lists only in-frame clones, some missing. For V, J and clone size, that table is used; D and trimming come from the DNA. This sample carries 1,400,000 or so clones, 98% of them seen once, and the ten largest clones take 0.36%. V and J are TRBV10-1 and TRBJ2-1; a possible D gene is TRBD2 (6 bases). This sequence was found in a man aged 25-45 years in good health. Sequencing used naive CD4+ T cells sorted from blood. Documented subset: CD45RA+ positively selected. In nucleotides, the CDR3 is TGCGCCAGCAGTGAAGGAGGGCGGCGTGAGCAGTTCTTC. As protein: CASSEGGRREQFF.